This T cell receptor (beta chain) was recorded in a study of blood T cell repertoires in COVID-19. Overall study context: Acute and convalescent COVID-19 specimens originated in the United States, Italy and Spain. Sample material is recorded as cDNA or gDNA derived from T cells, B-cell-depleted T cells, or PBMCs.

V lost 2 bases and J 2 bases, leaving 10 bases between the germline ends. CDR1 and CDR2 (germline): MNHEY, SVGAGI. This CDR3 has 16 residues. Under the authors' procedure: Amplification of reference gene primers provided the estimated nucleated cell counts. The protocol was immunoSEQ multiplex PCR, while the TCRdb copy is restricted to in-frame clones and leaves out a portion. V, J and clone size were drawn from that table, and D and trimming were deduced from the DNA. The table has 200,000 to 300,000 clones, roughly 82% seen once; the top ten hold about 12%. Sequencing used peripheral blood. This chain uses TRBV6-5 with TRBJ1-6; tentative D call: TRBD1 (6 bases). This sequence was found in a man at least 80 years old with acute or convalescent COVID-19. CDR3 amino acids: CASSYGEGAYNSPLHF. In DNA, the CDR3 is TGTGCCAGCAGTTACGGGGAGGGGGCCTATAATTCACCCCTCCACTTT.